One sample yielded the 30 T cell receptor beta chains listed below, sequenced in a study of blood T cell repertoires in COVID-19. The table came from immunoSEQ multiplex PCR; TCRdb's copy has only in-frame clones and leaves some out. This table has about 200,000 clones, roughly 80% appearing once. The sequenced material came from peripheral blood. The receptors here all came from a woman over 75 with COVID-19, enrolled during active disease.

V and J are TRBV7-3 and TRBJ2-3; 7 bases fit TRBD2. V lost 3 bases, J lost 7 bases, and 7 bases stayed unmatched. This CDR3 comprises 14 residues. CDR1 SGHTA and CDR2 FQGTGA come from the germline V gene. The CDR3 DNA reads TGTGCCAGCAGCTTCAGGGCTAGCGGAAATACGCAGTATTTT. Its translation is CASSFRASGNTQYF.

The chain recombines TRBV3-1 (or the pseudogene TRBV3-2) with TRBJ1-3; possibly TRBD1 for D (5 bases). The CDR3 contains 15 residues. Deletions cut 1 base from V and 2 bases from J, with 9 bases between. From germline, CDR1 is LGHDT and CDR2 YNNKEL (reference sequence). The DNA for the CDR3 is TGTGCCAGCAGCCAAGGGGCGGGGGCTGGAAACACCATATATTTT. This codes for CASSQGAGAGNTIYF.

The chain couples TRBV7-9 to TRBJ2-1; TRBD1 is a possible D gene (6 bases). Trimming left V 3 bases short and J 7 bases short, with 16 bases between. The CDR3 is made up of 15 amino acids. Germline CDR1 is SEHNR and CDR2 is FQNEAQ (reference sequence). The CDR3 region is CASSLRQGKWNEQFF. The CDR3 DNA follows: TGTGCCAGCAGCTTGAGGCAGGGGAAGTGGAATGAGCAGTTCTTC.

This sequence joins TRBV18 and TRBJ1-2; a possible D gene is TRBD1 (6 bases). The germline CDR1 and CDR2 sequences are KGHSH and LQKENI. Trimming removed 2 bases from V and 2 bases from J, with 18 bases in between. This CDR3 contains 17 residues. The CDR3 loop reads CASSPTRPGQFNYGYTF. DNA of the CDR3: TGTGCCAGCTCACCAACCCGGCCCGGACAGTTCAACTATGGCTACACCTTC.

The chain is built from TRBV11-1 and TRBJ1-3; D ambiguous. Germline V CDR1 and CDR2: SGHAT, FQDESV (reference sequence). The CDR3 length is 16 residues. V was clipped by 2 bases and J by 0 bases, with 11 bases between them. DNA of the CDR3: TGTGCCAGCAGCTTAAACCGCCTCAGCTCTGGAAACACCATATATTTT. It yields the protein CASSLNRLSSGNTIYF.

The V and J genes are TRBV29-1 and TRBJ2-3, with D maybe TRBD2 (6 bases). Germline loops: CDR1 SQVTM, CDR2 ANQGSEA. Trimming left V 8 bases short and J 6 bases short, with 12 bases between. This CDR3 is built from 11 residues. The CDR3 sequence is CSTFRGDTQYF. CDR3 sequence (DNA): TGCAGCACCTTCCGGGGGGATACGCAGTATTTT.

The V call is TRBV19, the J call TRBJ1-2; no reliable D call. Germline CDR1 and CDR2: LNHDA and SQIVND (reference sequence). With 6 bases removed from V and 0 bases from J, the gap between germline ends came to 11 bases. This CDR3 has 14 residues. CDR3 sequence reads: CASRPQKSNYGYTF. The CDR3 DNA follows: TGTGCCAGTAGACCCCAGAAATCTAACTATGGCTACACCTTC.

The chain recombines TRBV6-5 with TRBJ2-7, with TRBD2 identical over 14 bases. V dropped 4 bases and J dropped 5; count of bases not matched to a gene: 4. The CDR3 length is 15 residues. The V gene's germline CDR1 is MNHEY and CDR2 SVGAGI. The CDR3 DNA reads TGTGCCAGCAGTTGGACTAGCGGGAGGAAAAACGAGCAGTACTTC. It is translated as CASSWTSGRKNEQYF.

Notes on this clone: The same CDR3 is also encoded by other DNA sequences in this sample. The chain employs TRBV2 and TRBJ1-5, with D perhaps TRBD1 (5 bases). The CDR3 is 13 amino acids. CDR1 is SNHLY, CDR2 FYNNEI, per germline. The V end lost 4 bases, the J end lost 3 bases, and 7 bases lay between the germline ends. Here the CDR3 reads CASSGQINQPQHF. The CDR3 nucleotides are TGTGCCAGCAGTGGACAGATCAATCAGCCCCAGCATTTT.

This sequence joins TRBV9 and TRBJ1-2, with 9 bases fitting TRBD1. The CDR3 has 12 amino acids. Trimming removed 3 bases from V and 7 bases from J; junction bases left unmatched: 1. The germline V gene has CDR1 SGDLS and CDR2 YYNGEE. This chain's CDR3 is CASSADRGGYTF. Here the CDR3 DNA reads TGTGCCAGCAGCGCGGACAGGGGTGGCTACACCTTC.

The chain recombines TRBV6-2 or TRBV6-3 with TRBJ1-2; maybe TRBD1 (6 bases). This CDR3 has 14 residues. Per germline, CDR1 MNHEY and CDR2 SVGEGT. Trimming cost V 2 bases and J 4 bases, with 11 bases left between them. This chain's CDR3 is CASSYADRPYGYTF. Here the CDR3 DNA reads TGTGCCAGCAGTTACGCCGACAGGCCCTATGGCTACACCTTC.

This chain links TRBV7-2 with TRBJ1-2; 7 nucleotides agree with TRBD1. In germline, CDR1 is SGHTA, CDR2 FQGNSA. V dropped 5 bases and J dropped 6; count of bases not matched to a gene: 6. The CDR3 totals 13 residues. CDR3 in DNA: TGTGCCAGCAGCGTTGACAGGGAGGATGGCTACACCTTC. This codes for CASSVDREDGYTF.

CDR3 DNA: TGTGCCTGGGGACAGGGGGGTTATGGCTACACCTTC. Its translation: CAWGQGGYGYTF. This rearrangement joins TRBV30 to TRBJ1-2; the match to TRBD1 covers 10 bases. Trimming at V came to 5 bases and at J to 5 bases, leaving 2 bases not matched to a gene. CDR3 length: 12 amino acids. The germline gives CDR1 GTSNPN, CDR2 SVGIG (reference sequence).

The CDR3 sequence is CASSLQVQFMNTEAFF. CDR3 coding DNA: TGCGCCAGCAGCCTCCAAGTACAATTCATGAACACTGAAGCTTTCTTT. The chain is built from TRBV4-1 and TRBJ1-1; the D is unclear. The CDR3 covers 16 residues. The V end was cut by 4 bases, the J end by 0 bases, with 15 bases between. Looked up from germline, CDR1 is MGHRA and CDR2 is YSYEKL.

V usage is TRBV19 and J usage is TRBJ1-2; possible D gene TRBD1, 5 bases. Germline-derived CDR1 and CDR2 are LNHDA and SQIVND (reference sequence). This CDR3 is built from 14 residues. Trimming cost V 3 bases and J 6 bases, with 14 bases left between them. CDR3 sequence (DNA): TGTGCCAGTAGTATGGTTTTCAGGGAAGATGGCTACACCTTC. This sequence encodes CASSMVFREDGYTF.

This clone was counted between two and nine times. V gene TRBV10-3 combines with J gene TRBJ2-3; 12 bases fit TRBD2. V was pared by 11 bases and J by 0 bases, with 3 bases of the junction left unmatched. The length of the CDR3 is 14 residues. Looked up from germline, CDR1 is ENHRY and CDR2 is SYGVKD. CDR3 in amino acids: CASGTSGSTDTQYF. Written as DNA, the CDR3 is TGTGCCTCCGGGACTAGCGGGAGCACAGATACGCAGTATTTT.

This clone was found once. Here the CDR3 DNA reads TGTGCCAGCAGCTTACTATCCGGGGGTGGGAGGGAACTGTTTTTT. It yields the protein CASSLLSGGGRELFF. The chain recombines TRBV11-2 with TRBJ1-4; D may be TRBD1 (5 bases). The CDR3 covers 15 residues. Per the germline V gene, CDR1 is SGHAT and CDR2 is FQNNGV. V was pared by 2 bases and J by 12 bases, with 19 bases between.

The chain employs TRBV6-1 and TRBJ2-1, with 8 bases matching TRBD2. V shed 4 bases and J 1 base; nucleotides not matched to a gene: 6. The CDR3 is 16 amino acids. Germline CDR1 MNHNS, CDR2 SASEGT. The CDR3 coding sequence is TGTGCCAGCAGTGGCCTCCTAGCGGGTTCCTACAATGAGCAGTTCTTC. It translates to CASSGLLAGSYNEQFF.

This chain connects TRBV2 to TRBJ2-5; possibly TRBD2 for D (5 bases). Trimming removed 8 bases at V and 3 bases at J, with 10 bases between. The germline gives CDR1 SNHLY, CDR2 FYNNEI. The CDR3 extends over 12 amino acids. The CDR3 coding sequence is TGTGCCAGCCGGGGAGCGGAAGAGACCCAGTACTTC. Translated, it gives CASRGAEETQYF.

This rearrangement joins TRBV7-8 to TRBJ2-1, with D unresolved. The CDR3 runs to 16 residues. CDR1 is SGHVS and CDR2 is FQNEAQ in the germline V gene. V gave up 3 bases and J gave up 0 bases, with 12 bases separating them. The CDR3 coding sequence is TGTGCCAGCAGCTTGAGGCAGAGGAGCTCCTACAATGAGCAGTTCTTC. It specifies CASSLRQRSSYNEQFF.

The chain has TRBV28 and TRBJ1-5; TRBD1 might be the D (6 bases). This CDR3 contains 14 residues. The V gene's germline CDR1 is MDHEN and CDR2 SYDVKM. Between the trimmed V and J ends, which lost 11 bases and 2 bases, there was a span of 16 bases. The CDR3 nucleotides are TGTGCCGTATCCCCCGGGGGGCGCAATCAGCCCCAGCATTTT. Translating it yields CAVSPGGRNQPQHF.

This rearrangement joins TRBV19 to TRBJ2-4; a possible D gene is TRBD1 (6 bases). CDR1 is LNHDA and CDR2 is SQIVND in the germline V gene (reference sequence). CDR3 size: 15 residues. Deletions cut 7 bases from V and 1 base from J, with 14 bases between. The CDR3 here is CASKGVGRAKNIQYF. CDR3 in DNA: TGTGCCAGTAAGGGGGTTGGACGGGCCAAAAACATTCAGTACTTC.

In the case of this clone: Other DNA sequences in the same sample also yield this CDR3. This chain links TRBV9 with TRBJ2-3; 9 bases line up with TRBD1. After removal of 3 bases from V and 3 bases from J, the junction contained 2 bases not matched to a gene. The germline gives CDR1 SGDLS, CDR2 YYNGEE. The CDR3 runs to 14 residues. The DNA for the CDR3 is TGTGCCAGCAGCGCGGGACAGGGTACAGATACGCAGTATTTT. Protein sequence: CASSAGQGTDTQYF.

The chain carries TRBV7-9 and TRBJ2-5; D is possibly TRBD1 (6 bases). CDR1 and CDR2 (germline): SEHNR, FQNEAQ (reference sequence). The ends were cut back, 7 bases at V and 5 bases at J, with 20 bases in the middle. The CDR3 is made up of 15 amino acids. The chain's CDR3 is CASTLTGSYRETQYF. The CDR3 DNA is TGTGCCAGCACCCTGACAGGCTCATACCGGGAGACCCAGTACTTC.

V gene TRBV25-1 combines with J gene TRBJ2-1, with D perhaps matching TRBD2 (6 bases). The germline V and J ends were trimmed by 2 bases and 9 bases, with 11 bases remaining between them. Germline loops: CDR1 MGHDK, CDR2 SYGVNS. This CDR3 contains 13 residues. CDR3: CASSERGWGEQFF. CDR3 DNA: TGTGCCAGCAGTGAACGGGGGTGGGGTGAGCAGTTCTTC.

The chain combines TRBV5-1 with TRBJ2-5; 9 bases align to TRBD1. V was clipped by 4 bases and J by 1 base; unmatched bases: 8. The CDR3 is 16 amino acids. Germline V gene lookup returns CDR1 SGHRS and CDR2 YFSETQ. CDR3 bases: TGCGCCAGCAGCCCGGGACAGGGATGGGCCCAAGAGACCCAGTACTTC. It specifies CASSPGQGWAQETQYF.

The V gene is TRBV18, the J gene TRBJ2-1; 12 bases agree with TRBD1. This CDR3 contains 15 residues. Per the germline V gene, CDR1 is KGHSH and CDR2 is LQKENI. The trim removed 5 bases at V and 5 bases at J, leaving 4 bases unmatched. CDR3 sequence (DNA): TGTGCCAGCTCATCGGGGACAGGGGGCAACAATGAGCAGTTCTTC. Translated: CASSSGTGGNNEQFF. The full variable domain, in which reference TRBV18 and TRBJ2-1 provide the parts outside the CDR3, is NAGVMQNPRHLVRRRGQEARLRCSPMKGHSHVYWYRQLPEEGLKFMVYLQKENIIDESGMPKERFSAEFPKEGPSILRIQQVVRGDSAAYFCASSSGTGGNNEQFFGPGTRLTVL.

The CDR3 DNA is TGTGCCAGCAGCCCCGGGGGTAACTATGGCTACACCTTC. Translation gives CASSPGGNYGYTF. V and J are TRBV3-1 (or the pseudogene TRBV3-2) and TRBJ1-2; TRBD1 is a possible D gene (5 bases). There are 13 residues in the CDR3. Germline values: CDR1 LGHDT, CDR2 YNNKEL (reference sequence). V lost 4 bases and J 1 base, leaving 7 bases between the germline ends.

This clone was observed a handful of times. V gene TRBV25-1 combines with J gene TRBJ1-6; 9 bases are shared with TRBD1. Germline values: CDR1 MGHDK, CDR2 SYGVNS. The junction had 6 bases not matched to a gene; V was cut back by 1 base and J by 5 bases. This CDR3 is built from 17 residues. For the CDR3, the DNA is TGTGCCAGCAGTGAATGGACAGGGGAGGTCCATAATTCACCCCTCCACTTT. Translating it yields CASSEWTGEVHNSPLHF.

The chain uses TRBV24-1 and TRBJ2-5; TRBD1 matches at 8 bases. Per the germline V gene, CDR1 is KGHDR and CDR2 is SFDVKD. The CDR3 is 15 amino acids. V lost 3 bases and J lost 4; bases outside the gene matches: 6. Written as DNA, the CDR3 is TGTGCCACCAGTGATCCCGGACAGGGAGGAGAGACCCAGTACTTC. This encodes CATSDPGQGGETQYF.